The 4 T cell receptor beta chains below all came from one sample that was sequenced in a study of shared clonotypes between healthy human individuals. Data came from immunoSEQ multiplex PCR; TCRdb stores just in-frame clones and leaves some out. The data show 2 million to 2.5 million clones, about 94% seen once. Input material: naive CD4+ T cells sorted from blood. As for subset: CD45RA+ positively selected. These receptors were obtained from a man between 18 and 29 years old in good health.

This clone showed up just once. The CDR3 DNA is TGTGCCAGTACCGCCCTGCCGACAGGGGGGTCGAGTGGCTACACCTTC. This translates into CASTALPTGGSSGYTF. The chain recombines TRBV19 with TRBJ1-2, with 9 bases aligning to TRBD1. Losses at the gene ends were 7 bases for V and 7 bases for J; bases not matched to a gene: 16. Germline CDR1 reads LNHDA; CDR2 reads SQIVND (reference sequence). The CDR3 consists of 16 residues.

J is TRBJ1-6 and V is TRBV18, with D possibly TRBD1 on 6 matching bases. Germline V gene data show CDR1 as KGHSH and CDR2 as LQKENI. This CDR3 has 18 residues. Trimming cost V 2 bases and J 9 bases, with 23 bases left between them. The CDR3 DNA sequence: TGTGCCAGCTCACCATATCAGGGGCCCCTGAAGGAGGGTTCACCCCTCCACTTT. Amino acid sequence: CASSPYQGPLKEGSPLHF.

CDR3 coding DNA: TGTGCCAGCAATGACGCTCCCTACGAGCAGTACTTC. Translation gives CASNDAPYEQYF. The gene calls are TRBV2 and TRBJ2-7; D ambiguous. V dropped 7 bases and J dropped 2 bases, with 9 bases sitting between them. CDR3 length: 12 amino acids. CDR1 and CDR2 (germline): SNHLY, FYNNEI.

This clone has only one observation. For the CDR3, the DNA is TGTGCCATCAGCCAGACGGGGGGAATGAACACTGAAGCTTTCTTT. Translation: CAISQTGGMNTEAFF. The V gene is TRBV10-3, the J gene TRBJ1-1, with D possibly being TRBD1 (5 bases). Germline lookup yields CDR1 ENHRY and CDR2 SYGVKD. The CDR3 runs 15 residues. Trimming cost V 6 bases and J 0 bases, with 14 bases left between them.